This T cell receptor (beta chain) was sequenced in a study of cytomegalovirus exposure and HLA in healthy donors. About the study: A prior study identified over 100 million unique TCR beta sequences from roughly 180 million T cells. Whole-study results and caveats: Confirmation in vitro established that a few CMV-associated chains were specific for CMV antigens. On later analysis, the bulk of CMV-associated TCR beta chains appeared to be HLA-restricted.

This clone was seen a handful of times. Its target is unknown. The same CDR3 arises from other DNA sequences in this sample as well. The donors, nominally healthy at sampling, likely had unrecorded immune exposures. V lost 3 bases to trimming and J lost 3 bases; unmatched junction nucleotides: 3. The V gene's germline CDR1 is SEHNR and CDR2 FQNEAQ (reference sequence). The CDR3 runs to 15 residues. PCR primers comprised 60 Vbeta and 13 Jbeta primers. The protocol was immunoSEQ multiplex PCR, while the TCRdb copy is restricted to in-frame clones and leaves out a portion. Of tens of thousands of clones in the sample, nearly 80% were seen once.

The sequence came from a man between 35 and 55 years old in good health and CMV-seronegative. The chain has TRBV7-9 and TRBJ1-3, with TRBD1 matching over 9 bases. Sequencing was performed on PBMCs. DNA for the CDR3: TGTGCCAGCAGCTTCCAGACAGGGGGTGGAAACACCATATATTTT. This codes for CASSFQTGGGNTIYF.